This is a list of T cell receptor beta chains from one sample in a study of blood T cell repertoires in COVID-19. Assay: immunoSEQ multiplex PCR; the TCRdb copy retains only in-frame clones and omits some. In the table there are 70,000 to 90,000 clones, over 75% of which are singletons. Sequencing input: peripheral blood. The receptors stem from a human donor in a cohort sampled during active COVID-19. Each CDR3 is given with its conserved first and last residue. The D gene is left open where the match is weak. Clone size is shown for a subset of rows, as once, few, many or a class of expanded clone.

- TRBJ2-7 TRBV19 TRBD1 CASSISRTGSYEQYF TGTGCCAGTAGTATCTCTAGGACAGGGTCCTACGAGCAGTACTTC
- TRBJ1-5 TRBV6-2/TRBV6-3 TRBD1 CASSADRGSQPQHF TGTGCCAGCAGTGCCGACAGGGGGTCTCAGCCCCAGCATTTT
- TRBJ1-6 TRBV3-1/TRBV3-2 TRBD1 CASSQVQGDSPLHF TGTGCCAGCAGCCAAGTCCAGGGGGATTCACCCCTCCACTTT
- TRBJ2-7 TRBV7-2 TRBD2 CASSPLSSSGAGYEQYF TGTGCCAGCAGCCCGCTGAGCTCTAGCGGGGCCGGCTACGAGCAGTACTTC
- TRBJ1-1 TRBV7-8 TRBD1 CASSKQGDTEAFF TGTGCCAGCAGCAAGCAGGGGGACACTGAAGCTTTCTTT
- TRBJ2-1 TRBV5-1 TRBD2 CASSLASGRYNEQFF TGCGCCAGCAGCTTGGCAAGCGGGAGGTACAATGAGCAGTTCTTC
- TRBJ2-5 TRBV5-1 - CASNTGGDQETQYF TGCGCCAGCAATACAGGGGGGGACCAAGAGACCCAGTACTTC
- TRBJ1-1 TRBV19 - CASSIGGEGFGTEAFF TGTGCCAGTAGTATTGGGGGGGAAGGTTTTGGCACTGAAGCTTTCTTT
- TRBJ2-7 TRBV6-6 TRBD2 CASTNPGLAYEQYF TGTGCCAGCACTAACCCGGGACTAGCCTACGAGCAGTACTTC
- TRBJ1-5 TRBV18 TRBD1 CASSEGQSNQPQHF TGTGCCAGCTCAGAGGGACAGAGCAATCAGCCCCAGCATTTT
- TRBJ1-1 TRBV30 - CAWSVVQRGPGGNTEAFF TGTGCCTGGAGTGTTGTTCAGCGGGGGCCCGGGGGGAACACTGAAGCTTTCTTT
few TRBJ2-5 TRBV3-1/TRBV3-2 TRBD2 CASRTRRTSGRAGETQYF TGTGCCAGCCGTACCCGAAGGACTAGCGGGAGGGCCGGGGAGACCCAGTACTTC
- TRBJ2-7 TRBV6-2/TRBV6-3 - CASSYGAQVGPYEQYF TGTGCCAGCAGTTACGGCGCACAGGTTGGGCCCTACGAGCAGTACTTC
- TRBJ2-3 TRBV2 TRBD2 CASSELAGGSDTQYF TGTGCCAGCAGTGAACTAGCGGGGGGATCGGATACGCAGTATTTT
- TRBJ1-1 TRBV6-5 - CASSVPQGRNTEAFF TGTGCCAGCAGCGTACCCCAGGGGCGGAACACTGAAGCTTTCTTT
- TRBJ2-1 TRBV27 TRBD1 CASSPRTGTYNEQFF TGTGCCAGCAGTCCCCGGACAGGGACCTACAATGAGCAGTTCTTC
few TRBJ1-2 TRBV7-8 TRBD1 CASSFQGDYGYTF TGTGCCAGCAGCTTCCAGGGGGACTATGGCTACACCTTC
few TRBJ1-1 TRBV19 - CASSIGWRNTEAFF TGTGCCAGTAGTATAGGTTGGAGAAACACTGAAGCTTTCTTT
- TRBJ1-2 TRBV29-1 TRBD1 CSVEDRDRPISNYGYTF TGCAGCGTTGAAGACCGGGACAGGCCCATCTCTAACTATGGCTACACCTTC
few TRBJ2-1 TRBV7-9 TRBD1 CASSHGQGARDEQFF TGTGCCAGCAGCCACGGACAGGGGGCTAGGGATGAGCAGTTCTTC
- TRBJ2-1 TRBV18 TRBD2 CASSSGLAGAGNEQFF TGTGCCAGCTCATCGGGACTAGCGGGAGCGGGGAATGAGCAGTTCTTC
- TRBJ1-4 TRBV5-1 - CASSSASGAGNEKLFF TGCGCCAGCAGCTCCGCCTCAGGGGCGGGTAATGAAAAACTGTTTTTT
- TRBJ2-7 TRBV7-3 TRBD2 CASSSWTSLPYEQYF TGTGCCAGCAGCTCTTGGACTAGCCTCCCCTACGAGCAGTACTTC
- TRBJ1-6 TRBV11-3 - CASSLDPNSPLHF TGTGCCAGCAGCTTAGATCCGAATTCACCCCTCCACTTT
- TRBJ1-5 TRBV28 - CASTGGGNQPQHF TGTGCCAGCACTGGGGGGGGCAATCAGCCCCAGCATTTT
- TRBJ2-1 TRBV19 TRBD2 CASSIPAGGTYNEQFF TGTGCCAGTAGTATCCCAGCGGGAGGGACCTACAATGAGCAGTTCTTC
- TRBJ1-6 TRBV27 - CASSWGRGAGNSPLHF TGTGCCAGCAGTTGGGGGCGGGGGGCAGGGAATTCACCCCTCCACTTT
few TRBJ1-2 TRBV19 TRBD1 CASSPGDRGANYGYTF TGTGCCAGTAGTCCCGGAGACAGGGGAGCTAACTATGGCTACACCTTC
once TRBJ2-5 TRBV7-9 TRBD2 CASSFSGSTETQYF TGTGCCAGCAGCTTCAGCGGGAGCACGGAGACCCAGTACTTC
- TRBJ2-7 TRBV7-8 - CASSRRQASYEQYF TGTGCCAGCAGCCGACGACAGGCCTCCTACGAGCAGTACTTC
- TRBJ2-3 TRBV18 - CASSGGLRVQYF TGTGCCAGCTCAGGTGGACTTCGGGTGCAGTATTTT
- TRBJ2-4 TRBV7-9 - CASSSGMDGKNIQYF TGTGCCAGCAGCTCCGGGATGGACGGAAAAAACATTCAGTACTTC
- TRBJ1-5 TRBV19 - CASSVQAVASNQPQHF TGTGCCAGTAGTGTCCAGGCCGTCGCTAGCAATCAGCCCCAGCATTTT
- TRBJ1-5 TRBV7-2 TRBD1 CASSSDRGYQPQHF TGTGCCAGCAGCTCCGACAGGGGATATCAGCCCCAGCATTTT
- TRBJ2-1 TRBV11-3 - CASNVRSNNEQFF TGTGCCAGCAATGTCCGGAGTAACAATGAGCAGTTCTTC
- TRBJ2-5 TRBV7-6 - CASSLKGQGQETQYF TGTGCCAGCAGCTTAAAGGGTCAGGGCCAAGAGACCCAGTACTTC
once TRBJ2-2 TRBV11-3 - CASSPQGSTGELFF TGTGCCAGCAGCCCGCAGGGGAGCACCGGGGAGCTGTTTTTT
once TRBJ2-5 TRBV29-1 - CSVEYGGFRETQYF TGCAGCGTTGAGTACGGGGGATTCCGAGAGACCCAGTACTTC
- TRBJ2-3 TRBV6-5 TRBD1 CASTRTGGTDTQYF TGTGCCAGCACCCGGACAGGGGGAACAGATACGCAGTATTTT
- TRBJ2-7 TRBV18 TRBD2 CASSQSPGLGYEQYF TGTGCCAGCTCACAGTCACCGGGACTAGGCTACGAGCAGTACTTC
- TRBJ2-5 TRBV11-3 TRBD2 CASSFTSGYKETQYF TGTGCCAGCAGCTTCACTAGCGGGTACAAAGAGACCCAGTACTTC
few TRBJ1-6 TRBV28 - CASRTSQNPWNSPLHF TGTGCCAGCAGGACTAGTCAGAACCCATGGAATTCACCCCTCCACTTT
once TRBJ1-5 TRBV6-2/TRBV6-3 TRBD1 CASSQGQGWNQPQHF TGTGCCAGCAGCCAGGGACAGGGGTGGAATCAGCCCCAGCATTTT
- TRBJ2-2 TRBV6-5 - CASSFRVSGELFF TGTGCCAGCAGTTTCAGGGTCTCCGGGGAGCTGTTTTTT
- TRBJ2-7 TRBV7-6 TRBD1 CASSRTGVDEQYF TGTGCCAGCAGCCGTACAGGGGTCGACGAGCAGTACTTC
- TRBJ1-5 TRBV5-8 TRBD1 CASSFNDRDNPPQHF TGTGCCAGCAGCTTCAATGACAGGGATAATCCGCCCCAGCATTTT
- TRBJ2-3 TRBV5-1 TRBD2 CASSLKASGDTDTQYF TGCGCCAGCAGCTTAAAAGCTAGCGGGGACACAGATACGCAGTATTTT
- TRBJ1-2 TRBV19 TRBD1 CASSPPGVRGRGYGYTF TGTGCCAGTAGTCCCCCGGGTGTCAGGGGGCGCGGATATGGCTACACCTTC
- TRBJ2-5 TRBV5-1 - CASSPGLDQTQYF TGCGCCAGCAGCCCGGGTTTAGATCAGACCCAGTACTTC
- TRBJ2-7 TRBV25-1 - CASSDTGEQYF TGTGCCAGCAGTGATACGGGAGAGCAGTACTTC
- TRBJ2-1 TRBV27 TRBD2 CASSFFSTSGNEQFF TGTGCCAGCAGTTTCTTTTCCACTAGCGGCAATGAGCAGTTCTTC
- TRBJ2-1 TRBV19 TRBD2 CASSPGSLAGVSEQFF TGTGCCAGTAGTCCCGGAAGTCTAGCGGGAGTCAGCGAGCAGTTCTTC
- TRBJ2-1 TRBV19 - CASSPSLSSYNEQFF TGTGCCAGTTCACCCTCCCTGAGCTCCTACAATGAGCAGTTCTTC
few TRBJ1-1 TRBV19 - CASSPGPRRGAFF TGTGCCAGTAGTCCCGGCCCACGGAGGGGAGCTTTCTTT